This T cell receptor (beta chain) was recorded in a study of blood T cell repertoires in COVID-19. The wider study: COVID-19 samples collected from the United States, Italy and Spain covered acute and convalescent phases. From T cells, B-cell-depleted T cells, or PBMCs came the material, which was cDNA or gDNA.

In the study's own analysis: Researchers report that nucleated cell counts were estimated from reference gene primer amplification. Assay used: immunoSEQ multiplex PCR; TCRdb lists only in-frame clones, some missing. V, J and clone size were drawn from that table, and D and trimming were deduced from the DNA. The sample carries some 220,000 clones, 80% recorded once. V lost 7 bases to trimming and J lost 2 bases, with 17 bases between them. CDR3 length equals 15 residues. CDR1 SGHAT and CDR2 FQNNGV come from the germline V gene. The sample comprised peripheral blood. The TCR sequence derives from a woman in her 70s with acute or convalescent COVID-19. The chain employs TRBV11-2 and TRBJ2-5, with D possibly matching TRBD1 (5 bases). The CDR3: CASTHRDRPQETQYF. The CDR3 bases are TGTGCCAGCACCCACCGCGACAGACCGCAAGAGACCCAGTACTTC.